Each of the 23 T cell receptor beta chains below was sequenced from the same sample in a study of T-cell reconstitution after alpha-beta-depleted transplantation in children. A library of TCRbeta sequences, prepared with unique molecular identifiers, was generated. TCRdb passed the PCR reads through MiXCR, listing each CDR3 protein once. Of about 900,000 distinct CDR3 sequences listed, less than 30% are singletons. The source was PBMCs, mostly from graft donor cells, collected 360 days after TCRalphabeta/CD19-depleted stem cell transplant. The origin of the receptors is a boy under three years old who had a stem cell transplant for SCID, so the T cells may come from the graft donor.

This rearrangement joins TRBV13 to TRBJ2-1, with 9 bases aligning to TRBD1. CDR1 is PRHDT and CDR2 is FYEKMQ in the germline V gene (reference sequence). V dropped 5 bases and J dropped 6; count of bases not matched to a gene: 5. CDR3 size: 14 residues. CDR3 protein: CASSRDRVSNEQFF. The CDR3 coding sequence is TGTGCCAGCAGCAGGGACAGGGTGTCCAATGAGCAGTTCTTC.

The chain joins TRBV15 to TRBJ2-1; TRBD2 agrees at 7 bases. Trimming removed 1 base from V and 3 bases from J; junction bases left unmatched: 6. This CDR3 has 16 amino acids. Germline V gives CDR1 LNHNV, CDR2 YYDKDF (reference sequence). The CDR3 region is CATSRGDGGIYNEQFF. CDR3 coding DNA: TGTGCCACCAGCAGAGGCGACGGGGGGATCTACAATGAGCAGTTCTTC.

This clonotype has a handful of counts. The chain combines TRBV28 with TRBJ2-7, with D possibly matching TRBD1 (6 bases). V dropped 6 bases and J dropped 0 bases, with 12 bases sitting between them. Germline lookup yields CDR1 MDHEN and CDR2 SYDVKM. The CDR3 loop spans 14 amino acids. The CDR3 bases are TGTGCCAGCAGACGAGGACAGTACTCCTACGAGCAGTACTTC. Amino acids: CASRRGQYSYEQYF.

The chain carries TRBV5-1 and TRBJ2-7, with D possibly matching TRBD2 (6 bases). V was cut by 2 bases and J by 0 bases, with 30 bases left in between. Germline V gene lookup returns CDR1 SGHRS and CDR2 YFSETQ. CDR3 length: 21 amino acids. The chain's CDR3 is CASSLLPPEVKWVAASYEQYF. CDR3 in DNA: TGCGCCAGCAGCTTATTGCCTCCCGAGGTGAAGTGGGTAGCGGCCTCCTACGAGCAGTACTTC.

This clonotype has more than one count but fewer than ten. In DNA form, the CDR3 reads TGTGCCAGCAGTCGCCTAAAACAGGGTTTGGGGATGAACACTGAAGCTTTCTTT. Its translation: CASSRLKQGLGMNTEAFF. V usage is TRBV12-3 or TRBV12-4 and J usage is TRBJ1-1; tentatively, D is TRBD1 (6 bases). This CDR3 has 18 residues. V was trimmed by 5 bases and J by 0 bases, leaving 22 bases between them.

V is TRBV4-3 and J is TRBJ2-7; tentative D call: TRBD2 (6 bases). The germline CDR1 and CDR2 sequences are LGHNA and YSLEER. V lost 2 bases and J 3 bases, leaving 14 bases between the germline ends. CDR3 length: 15 amino acids. Here the CDR3 reads CASSQLEGYDYEQYF. The CDR3 region has the DNA TGCGCCAGCAGCCAATTGGAGGGGTATGACTACGAGCAGTACTTC.

This clonotype has a count of ten or more. The chain joins TRBV5-1 to TRBJ2-2; D is perhaps TRBD2 (6 bases). Per germline, CDR1 SGHRS and CDR2 YFSETQ. Trimming shortened V by 0 bases and J by 6 bases, and 18 bases separated the two germline ends. This CDR3 has 17 residues. CDR3 in amino acids: CASSLAGPGSKAGELFF. CDR3 bases: TGCGCCAGCAGCTTGGCCGGGCCCGGGAGTAAGGCCGGGGAGCTGTTTTTT.

This clonotype was counted between two and nine times. This chain uses TRBV20-1 with TRBJ1-4; the match to TRBD1 covers 8 bases. CDR1 is DFQATT, CDR2 SNEGSKA, per germline (reference sequence). Losses at the gene ends were 3 bases for V and 8 bases for J; bases not matched to a gene: 5. The CDR3 loop spans 13 amino acids. The CDR3 bases are TGCAGTGCTAGCGGACAGGGTTGGGAAAAACTGTTTTTT. Translation: CSASGQGWEKLFF.

The chain couples TRBV12-3 or TRBV12-4 to TRBJ2-2; D is uncertain. V was shortened by 6 bases and J by 3 bases, with 5 bases between the two germline ends. The CDR3 has 12 residues. The CDR3 loop is CASRTDTGELFF. Written as DNA, the CDR3 is TGTGCCAGCAGAACAGACACCGGGGAGCTGTTTTTT.

The rearrangement joins TRBV3-1 to TRBJ1-3; D is unresolved. Trimming pared 5 bases from V and 4 bases from J, leaving 6 bases between. The V gene's germline CDR1 is LGHDT and CDR2 YNNKEL (reference sequence). The length of the CDR3 is 12 residues. This CDR3 is CASSMNGNTIYF. The CDR3 DNA reads TGTGCCAGCAGCATGAACGGAAACACCATATATTTT.

The J gene is TRBJ1-3, the V gene TRBV15; tentatively, D is TRBD1 (5 bases). The CDR3 contains 16 residues. Trimming left V 0 bases short and J 4 bases short, with 13 bases between. CDR1 and CDR2 (germline): LNHNV, YYDKDF (reference sequence). CDR3 coding DNA: TGTGCCACCAGCAGAGATGGGGCAGGACGAGGAAACACCATATATTTT. It codes for CATSRDGAGRGNTIYF. The full variable domain, completed using reference TRBV15 and TRBJ1-3, is DAMVIQNPRYQVTQFGKPVTLSCSQTLNHNVMYWYQQKSSQAPKLLFHYYDKDFNNEADTPDNFQSRRPNTSFCFLDIRSPGLGDTAMYLCATSRDGAGRGNTIYFGEGSWLTVV.

V usage is TRBV4-1 and J usage is TRBJ1-1, with unresolved D. V shed 2 bases and J shed 5 bases, with 12 bases lying between them. The CDR3 consists of 14 residues. From germline, CDR1 is MGHRA and CDR2 YSYEKL. CDR3 DNA sequence: TGCGCCAGCAGCCAACGACACTACGTAACTGAAGCTTTCTTT. Translating gives CASSQRHYVTEAFF.

The genes are TRBV6-2 or TRBV6-3 and TRBJ2-5, with unresolved D. CDR1 and CDR2 (germline): MNHEY, SVGEGT. The V and J ends lost 6 bases and 3 bases respectively, with 11 bases between them. The CDR3 is 13 residues long. CDR3 bases: TGTGCCAGCAGCGCCACAAGGAAAGAGACCCAGTACTTC. Protein product: CASSATRKETQYF.

The chain links TRBV6-4 to TRBJ2-2; D not certain. The CDR3 has 15 amino acids. CDR1 and CDR2 from the germline V gene are MRHNA and SNTAGT. V lost 4 bases and J 4 bases, leaving 13 bases between the germline ends. The chain's CDR3 is CASSARLLGTGELFF. CDR3 sequence (DNA): TGTGCCAGCAGTGCCCGCCTCCTAGGCACCGGGGAGCTGTTTTTT.

This clonotype was recorded a few times. The J gene is TRBJ1-2, the V gene TRBV25-1; TRBD1 agrees at 8 bases. The CDR3 runs to 16 residues. Trimming took 6 bases from V and 7 from J; bases not matched to a gene: 16. Germline-derived CDR1 and CDR2 are MGHDK and SYGVNS. Here the CDR3 DNA reads TGTGCCAGCAGCCCTGGTATGGGACAGGAGGTCTTTGGCTACACCTTC. Residues: CASSPGMGQEVFGYTF.

The V call is TRBV29-1, the J call TRBJ1-1; D gene uncertain. The CDR3 runs 12 residues. Per the germline V gene, CDR1 is SQVTM and CDR2 is ANQGSEA. V dropped 0 bases and J dropped 3 bases, with 5 bases sitting between them. CDR3 nucleotides: TGCAGCGTTGAAGATCGCGACACTGAAGCTTTCTTT. Its translation: CSVEDRDTEAFF.

This clonotype came up a few times. This chain links TRBV4-1 with TRBJ2-1; the match to TRBD2 covers 8 bases. V shed 3 bases, J shed 0 bases, and the junction held 13 bases outside the gene matches. Per germline, CDR1 MGHRA and CDR2 YSYEKL. The CDR3 is made up of 19 amino acids. As DNA, the CDR3 is TGCGCCAGCAGCCAGAGAGCGGGGGCCCTTTCGAGCTCCTACAATGAGCAGTTCTTC. It translates to CASSQRAGALSSSYNEQFF.

The table lists this clonotype with many counts. J is TRBJ2-3 and V is TRBV5-1; D uncertain. Germline V CDR1 and CDR2: SGHRS, YFSETQ. The CDR3 has 11 residues. Trimming cost V 2 bases and J 5 bases, with 3 bases left between them. In nucleotides, the CDR3 is TGCGCCAGCAGCTTAAGAGATACGCAGTATTTT. Encoded protein: CASSLRDTQYF. Together with reference TRBV5-1 and TRBJ2-3, the CDR3 gives the full variable domain: KAGVTQTPRYLIKTRGQQVTLSCSPISGHRSVSWYQQTPGQGLQFLFEYFSETQRNKGNFPGRFSGRQFSNSRSEMNVSTLELGDSALYLCASSLRDTQYFGPGTRLTVL.

The J gene is TRBJ2-6, the V gene TRBV5-1; 10 bases fit TRBD2. Germline lookup yields CDR1 SGHRS and CDR2 YFSETQ. The junction had 10 bases not matched to a gene; V was cut back by 0 bases and J by 1 base. CDR3 length equals 20 residues. CDR3 in amino acids: CASSLDRRASGGSGANVLTF. CDR3 in DNA: TGCGCCAGCAGCTTGGACCGAAGGGCTAGCGGGGGTTCTGGGGCCAACGTCCTGACTTTC. Together with reference TRBV5-1 and TRBJ2-6, the CDR3 gives the full variable domain: KAGVTQTPRYLIKTRGQQVTLSCSPISGHRSVSWYQQTPGQGLQFLFEYFSETQRNKGNFPGRFSGRQFSNSRSEMNVSTLELGDSALYLCASSLDRRASGGSGANVLTFGAGSRLTVL.

This clonotype was detected once. CDR3 in DNA: TGCGCCAGCAGCTTGGACGTGACCATGGGCTCCTATAATTCACCCCTCCACTTT. This translates into CASSLDVTMGSYNSPLHF. The rearrangement uses TRBV5-1 and TRBJ1-6; D unresolved. V lost 0 bases and J lost 0, with 13 bases in between. This CDR3 has 18 residues. Germline CDR1 SGHRS, CDR2 YFSETQ.

This chain uses TRBV12-3 or TRBV12-4 with TRBJ1-5, with 8 bases lining up with TRBD1. Germline trimming cut 6 bases from V and 7 bases from J; bases unmatched to any gene: 11. The CDR3 contains 15 residues. The CDR3 region has the DNA TGTGCCAGCAGCCCCGACCGGACAGGGCGACAGCCCCAGCATTTT. Encoded protein: CASSPDRTGRQPQHF.

The V gene is TRBV2, the J gene TRBJ1-6, with a tentative D call TRBD1 (6 bases). CDR3 length equals 15 residues. The germline V gene has CDR1 SNHLY and CDR2 FYNNEI. The ends were cut back, 0 bases at V and 11 bases at J, with 14 bases in the middle. Written as DNA, the CDR3 is TGTGCCAGCAGTGAAGCGTTCGGGACACCCGCACCCCTCCACTTT. Translated: CASSEAFGTPAPLHF.

This clonotype was counted only a few times. V is TRBV20-1 and J is TRBJ2-5; possibly TRBD1 or TRBD2 for D (5 bases each). The CDR3 spans 11 residues. Germline V gene sequence: CDR1 DFQATT, CDR2 SNEGSKA (reference sequence). V dropped 7 bases and J dropped 4 bases, with 10 bases sitting between them. In DNA form, the CDR3 reads TGCAGTGTCCACGGGGCAGAGACCCAGTACTTC. As protein: CSVHGAETQYF.